The clone carrying this T cell receptor (beta chain) appeared a few times. Its target is not known. This specimen comes from a study of T-cell memory formation after mild COVID-19. Study-wide context: Clusters of TCRs were largely donor specific. Study findings and constraints: A second wave expanding day 15 to 37 was CD4+-biased; contracting clones were balanced. Some clones that responded were present in memory (sampled pre-infection), which suggests cross-reactive memory joined.

5'RACE with constant-segment primers yielded barcoded, UMI-tagged TCR alpha and TCR beta cDNA libraries. Each CDR3 protein is one row after TCRdb ran MiXCR on the 5' RACE reads. Among some 250,000 distinct CDR3 sequences listed, over 8.5% were seen once. CDR3 length equals 12 residues. Germline V CDR1 and CDR2: SGHTA, FQGNSA. V was clipped by 1 base and J by 5 bases, with 5 bases between them. The source of this sequence is a man between 18 and 29 years old who had mild COVID-19 (a few samples of this study predate the infection). Cell type and time point are not known. The chain employs TRBV7-2 and TRBJ1-2; the D is unclear. The sequenced sample consisted of PBMCs or a T cell subset sorted from them (not recorded which). This CDR3 reads CASSLELYGYTF. CDR3 nucleotides: TGTGCCAGCAGCTTAGAACTTTATGGCTACACCTTC.